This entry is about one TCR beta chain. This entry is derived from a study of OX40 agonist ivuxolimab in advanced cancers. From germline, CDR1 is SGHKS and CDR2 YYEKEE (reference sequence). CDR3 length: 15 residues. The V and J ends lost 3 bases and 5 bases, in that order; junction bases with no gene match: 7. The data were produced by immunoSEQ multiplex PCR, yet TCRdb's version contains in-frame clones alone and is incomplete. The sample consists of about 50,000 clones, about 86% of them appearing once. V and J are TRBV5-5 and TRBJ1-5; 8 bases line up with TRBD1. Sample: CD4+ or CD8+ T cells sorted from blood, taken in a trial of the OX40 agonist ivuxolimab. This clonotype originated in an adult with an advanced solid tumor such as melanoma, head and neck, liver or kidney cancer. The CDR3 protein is CASSSYGQGDQPQHF. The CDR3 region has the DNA TGTGCCAGCAGCTCCTACGGACAGGGAGATCAGCCCCAGCATTTT.